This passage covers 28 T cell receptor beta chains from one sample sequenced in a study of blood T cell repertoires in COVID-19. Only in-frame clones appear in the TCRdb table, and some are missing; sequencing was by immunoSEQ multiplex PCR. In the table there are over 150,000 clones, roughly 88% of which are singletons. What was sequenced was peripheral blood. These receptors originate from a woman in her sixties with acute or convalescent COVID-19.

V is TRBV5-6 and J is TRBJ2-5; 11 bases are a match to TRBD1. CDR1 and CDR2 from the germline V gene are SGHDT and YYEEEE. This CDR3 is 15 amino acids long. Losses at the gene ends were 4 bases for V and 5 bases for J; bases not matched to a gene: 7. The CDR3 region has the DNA TGTGCCAGCAGCCTGGGACAGGGGGTCTTTGAGACCCAGTACTTC. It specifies CASSLGQGVFETQYF. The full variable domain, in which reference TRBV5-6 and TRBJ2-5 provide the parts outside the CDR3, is DAGVTQSPTHLIKTRGQQVTLRCSPKSGHDTVSWYQQALGQGPQFIFQYYEEEERQRGNFPDRFSGHQFPNYSSELNVNALLLGDSALYLCASSLGQGVFETQYFGPGTRLLVL.

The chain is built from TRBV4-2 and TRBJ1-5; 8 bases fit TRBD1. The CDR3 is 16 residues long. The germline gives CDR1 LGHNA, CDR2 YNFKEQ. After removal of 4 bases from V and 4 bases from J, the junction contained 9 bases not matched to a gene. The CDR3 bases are TGTGCCAGCAGCCCCGAAGGGACAGGTGGGAATCAGCCCCAGCATTTT. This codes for CASSPEGTGGNQPQHF.

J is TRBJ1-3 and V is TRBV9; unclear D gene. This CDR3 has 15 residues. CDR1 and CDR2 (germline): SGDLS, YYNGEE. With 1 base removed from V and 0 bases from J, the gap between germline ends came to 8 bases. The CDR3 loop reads CASSVQAFSGNTIYF. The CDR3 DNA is TGTGCCAGCAGCGTACAGGCCTTCTCTGGAAACACCATATATTTT. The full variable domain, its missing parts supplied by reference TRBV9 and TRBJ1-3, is DSGVTQTPKHLITATGQRVTLRCSPRSGDLSVYWYQQSLDQGLQFLIQYYNGEERAKGNILERFSAQQFPDLHSELNLSSLELGDSALYFCASSVQAFSGNTIYFGEGSWLTVV.

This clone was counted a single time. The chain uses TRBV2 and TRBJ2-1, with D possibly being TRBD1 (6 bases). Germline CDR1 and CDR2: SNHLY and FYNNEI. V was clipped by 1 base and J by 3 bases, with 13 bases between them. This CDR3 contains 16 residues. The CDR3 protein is CASSEGPAGDYNEQFF. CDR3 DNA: TGTGCCAGCAGTGAAGGCCCGGCAGGGGACTACAATGAGCAGTTCTTC.

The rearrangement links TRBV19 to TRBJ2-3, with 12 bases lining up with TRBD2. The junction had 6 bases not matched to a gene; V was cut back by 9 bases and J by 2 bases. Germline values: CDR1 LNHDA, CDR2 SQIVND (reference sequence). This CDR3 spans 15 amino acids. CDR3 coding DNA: TGTGCCAGCCGAGGGACTAGCGGGTCCACAGATACGCAGTATTTT. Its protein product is CASRGTSGSTDTQYF.

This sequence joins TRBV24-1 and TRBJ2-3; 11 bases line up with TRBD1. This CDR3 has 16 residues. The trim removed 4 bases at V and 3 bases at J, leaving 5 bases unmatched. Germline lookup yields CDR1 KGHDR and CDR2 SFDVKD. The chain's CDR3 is CATSERGQGGTDTQYF. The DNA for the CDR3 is TGTGCCACCAGTGAGCGGGGACAGGGGGGGACAGATACGCAGTATTTT.

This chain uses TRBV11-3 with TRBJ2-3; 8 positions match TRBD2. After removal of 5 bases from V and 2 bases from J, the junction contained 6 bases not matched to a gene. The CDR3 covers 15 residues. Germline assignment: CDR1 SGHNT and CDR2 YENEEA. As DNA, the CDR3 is TGTGCCAGCAGCCGGGGGGGGGCCAACACAGATACGCAGTATTTT. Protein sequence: CASSRGGANTDTQYF.

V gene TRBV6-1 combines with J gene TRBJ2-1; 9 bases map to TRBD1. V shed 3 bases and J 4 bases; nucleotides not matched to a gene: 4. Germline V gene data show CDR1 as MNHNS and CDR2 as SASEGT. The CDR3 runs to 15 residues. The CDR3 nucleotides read TGTGCCAGCAGTGAGGACAGGGGACCTTACAATGAGCAGTTCTTC. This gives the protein CASSEDRGPYNEQFF.

The CDR3 DNA is TGTGCCAGCAGTTCTGCCCAGGGGGTTGGGAATAATTCACCCCTCCACTTT. This sequence encodes CASSSAQGVGNNSPLHF. The rearrangement uses TRBV28 and TRBJ1-6, with TRBD1 matching over 7 bases. From germline, CDR1 is MDHEN and CDR2 SYDVKM. The CDR3 has 17 amino acids. The V gene end was trimmed by 4 bases and the J gene end by 5 bases; junction bases not matched to a gene: 11.

For the CDR3, the DNA is TGCGCCAGCAGCCTAGGGGGCGCTTCGGACTATGGCTACACCTTC. Amino acid sequence: CASSLGGASDYGYTF. The J gene is TRBJ1-2, the V gene TRBV5-1, with 7 bases aligning to TRBD1. Germline-derived CDR1 and CDR2 are SGHRS and YFSETQ. Trimming took 4 bases from V and 3 from J; bases not matched to a gene: 9. This CDR3 is 15 amino acids long. The variable domain in full, with the rest retrieved from reference TRBV5-1 and TRBJ1-2, is KAGVTQTPRYLIKTRGQQVTLSCSPISGHRSVSWYQQTPGQGLQFLFEYFSETQRNKGNFPGRFSGRQFSNSRSEMNVSTLELGDSALYLCASSLGGASDYGYTFGSGTRLTVV.

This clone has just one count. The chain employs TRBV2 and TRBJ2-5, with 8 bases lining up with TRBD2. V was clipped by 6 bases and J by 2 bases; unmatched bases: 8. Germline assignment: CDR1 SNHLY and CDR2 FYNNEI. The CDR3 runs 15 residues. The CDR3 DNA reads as TGTGCCAGCAGAGAGACTAGCGCCCCTCAAGAGACCCAGTACTTC. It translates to CASRETSAPQETQYF.

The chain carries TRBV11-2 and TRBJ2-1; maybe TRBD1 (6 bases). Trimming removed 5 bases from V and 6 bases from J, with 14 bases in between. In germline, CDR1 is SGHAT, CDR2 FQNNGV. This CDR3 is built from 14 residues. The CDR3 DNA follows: TGTGCCAGCAGCGTGGGGGTAGGGGGCAATGAGCAGTTCTTC. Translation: CASSVGVGGNEQFF.

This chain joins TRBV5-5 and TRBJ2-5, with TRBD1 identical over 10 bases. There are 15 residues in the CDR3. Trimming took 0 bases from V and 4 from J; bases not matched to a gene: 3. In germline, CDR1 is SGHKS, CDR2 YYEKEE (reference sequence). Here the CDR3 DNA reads TGTGCCAGCAGCTTGGACGGACAGGGGGTAGAGACCCAGTACTTC. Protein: CASSLDGQGVETQYF.

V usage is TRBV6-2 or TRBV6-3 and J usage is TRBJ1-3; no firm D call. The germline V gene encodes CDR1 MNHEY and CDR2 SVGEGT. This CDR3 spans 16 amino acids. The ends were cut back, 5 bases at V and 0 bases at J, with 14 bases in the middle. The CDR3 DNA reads TGTGCCAGCAGTGCCAGTCACAGTACCTCTGGAAACACCATATATTTT. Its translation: CASSASHSTSGNTIYF.

CDR3 residues: CASSLSGGWEETQYF. CDR3 sequence (DNA): TGCGCCAGCAGTCTGAGCGGGGGATGGGAAGAGACCCAGTACTTC. The V call is TRBV4-1, the J call TRBJ2-5; 8 bases are a match to TRBD2. Germline V gene sequence: CDR1 MGHRA, CDR2 YSYEKL. CDR3 length: 15 amino acids. With 6 bases clipped from V and 3 bases from J, the junction kept 9 bases outside the gene matches.

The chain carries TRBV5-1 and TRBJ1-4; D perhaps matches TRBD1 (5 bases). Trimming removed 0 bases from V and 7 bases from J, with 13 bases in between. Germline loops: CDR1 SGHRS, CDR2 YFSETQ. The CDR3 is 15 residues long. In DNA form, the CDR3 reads TGCGCCAGCAGCTTGGAGTTGGGGCTGGGTGAAAAACTGTTTTTT. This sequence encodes CASSLELGLGEKLFF.

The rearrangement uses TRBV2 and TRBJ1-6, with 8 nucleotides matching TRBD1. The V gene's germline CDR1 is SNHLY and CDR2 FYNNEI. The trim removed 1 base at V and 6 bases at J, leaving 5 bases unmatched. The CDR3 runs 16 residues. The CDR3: CASSEGGQGGNSPLHF. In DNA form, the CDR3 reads TGTGCCAGCAGTGAAGGTGGACAGGGCGGTAATTCACCCCTCCACTTT.

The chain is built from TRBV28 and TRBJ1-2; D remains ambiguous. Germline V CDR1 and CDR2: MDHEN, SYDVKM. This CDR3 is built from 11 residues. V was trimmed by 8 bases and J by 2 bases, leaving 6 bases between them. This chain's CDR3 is CASHTNYGYTF. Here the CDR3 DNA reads TGTGCCAGCCACACGAACTATGGCTACACCTTC.

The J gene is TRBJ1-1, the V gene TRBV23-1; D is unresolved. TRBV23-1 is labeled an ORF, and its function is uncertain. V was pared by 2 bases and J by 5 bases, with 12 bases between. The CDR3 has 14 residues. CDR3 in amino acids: CASSQGPAGTEAFF. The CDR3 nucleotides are TGCGCCAGCAGTCAAGGCCCAGCGGGGACTGAAGCTTTCTTT.

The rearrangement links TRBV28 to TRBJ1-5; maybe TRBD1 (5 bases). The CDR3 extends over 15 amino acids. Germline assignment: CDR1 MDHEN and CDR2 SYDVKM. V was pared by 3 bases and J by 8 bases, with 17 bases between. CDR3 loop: CASSFTRQGPKPQHF. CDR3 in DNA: TGTGCCAGCAGTTTCACCCGGCAGGGCCCGAAGCCCCAGCATTTT.

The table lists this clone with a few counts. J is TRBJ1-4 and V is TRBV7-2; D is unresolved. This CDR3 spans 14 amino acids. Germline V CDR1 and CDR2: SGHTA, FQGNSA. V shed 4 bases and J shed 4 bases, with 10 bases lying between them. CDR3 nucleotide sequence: TGTGCCAGCAGCTCTGATGGGAGTAATGAAAAACTGTTTTTT. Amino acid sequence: CASSSDGSNEKLFF.

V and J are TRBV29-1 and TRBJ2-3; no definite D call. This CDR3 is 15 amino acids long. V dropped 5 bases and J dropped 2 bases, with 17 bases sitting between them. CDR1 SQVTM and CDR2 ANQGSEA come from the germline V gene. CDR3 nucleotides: TGCAGCGTTAACCCTACGAACAGTTACACAGATACGCAGTATTTT. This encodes CSVNPTNSYTDTQYF.

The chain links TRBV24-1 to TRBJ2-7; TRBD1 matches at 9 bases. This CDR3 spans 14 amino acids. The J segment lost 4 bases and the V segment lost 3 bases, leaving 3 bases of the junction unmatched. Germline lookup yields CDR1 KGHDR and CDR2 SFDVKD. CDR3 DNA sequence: TGTGCCACCAGTGATCGACAGGGGGGGTACGAGCAGTACTTC. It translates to CATSDRQGGYEQYF.

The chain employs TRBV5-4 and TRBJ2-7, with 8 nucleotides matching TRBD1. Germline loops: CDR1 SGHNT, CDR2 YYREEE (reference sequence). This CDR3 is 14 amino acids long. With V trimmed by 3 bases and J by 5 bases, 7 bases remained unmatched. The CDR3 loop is CASSSRQGMNEQYF. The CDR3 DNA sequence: TGTGCCAGCAGCTCCCGACAGGGGATGAACGAGCAGTACTTC.

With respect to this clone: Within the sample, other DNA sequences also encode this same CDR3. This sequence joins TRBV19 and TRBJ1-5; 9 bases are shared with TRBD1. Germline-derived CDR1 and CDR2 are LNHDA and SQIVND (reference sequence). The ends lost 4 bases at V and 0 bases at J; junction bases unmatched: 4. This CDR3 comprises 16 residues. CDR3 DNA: TGTGCCAGTAGTACTCCGGACAGGGGTAGCAATCAGCCCCAGCATTTT. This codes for CASSTPDRGSNQPQHF.

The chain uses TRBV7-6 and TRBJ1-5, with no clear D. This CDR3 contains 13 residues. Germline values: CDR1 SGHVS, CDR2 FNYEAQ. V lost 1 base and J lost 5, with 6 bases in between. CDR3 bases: TGTGCCAGCAGCTTAGTCCTTGATCAGCCCCAGCATTTT. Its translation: CASSLVLDQPQHF.

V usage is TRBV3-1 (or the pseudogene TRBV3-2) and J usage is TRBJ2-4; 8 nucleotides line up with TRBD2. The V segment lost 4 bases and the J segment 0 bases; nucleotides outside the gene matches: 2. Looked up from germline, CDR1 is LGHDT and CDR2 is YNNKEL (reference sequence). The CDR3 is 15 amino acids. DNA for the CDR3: TGTGCCAGCAGCCTAGCGGGGTTAGCCAAAAACATTCAGTACTTC. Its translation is CASSLAGLAKNIQYF.

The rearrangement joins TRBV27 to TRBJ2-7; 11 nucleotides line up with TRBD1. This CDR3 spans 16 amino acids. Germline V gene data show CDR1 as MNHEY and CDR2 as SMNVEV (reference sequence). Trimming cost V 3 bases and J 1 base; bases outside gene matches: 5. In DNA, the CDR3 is TGTGCCAGCAGTTTTTCCGGACAGGGGGCTTCCTACGAGCAGTACTTC. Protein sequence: CASSFSGQGASYEQYF.